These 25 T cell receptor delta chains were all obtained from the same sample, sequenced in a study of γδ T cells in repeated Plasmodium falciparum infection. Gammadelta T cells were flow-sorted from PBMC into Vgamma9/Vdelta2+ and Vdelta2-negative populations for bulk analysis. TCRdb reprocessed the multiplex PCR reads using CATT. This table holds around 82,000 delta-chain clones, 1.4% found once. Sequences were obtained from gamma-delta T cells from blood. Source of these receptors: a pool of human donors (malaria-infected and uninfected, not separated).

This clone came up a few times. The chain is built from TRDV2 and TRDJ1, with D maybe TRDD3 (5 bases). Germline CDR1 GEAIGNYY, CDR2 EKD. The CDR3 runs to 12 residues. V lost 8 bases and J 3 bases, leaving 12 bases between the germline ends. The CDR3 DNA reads TGTGCCTCCAACTCGGGGGCCGATAAACTCATCTTT. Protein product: CASNSGADKLIF.

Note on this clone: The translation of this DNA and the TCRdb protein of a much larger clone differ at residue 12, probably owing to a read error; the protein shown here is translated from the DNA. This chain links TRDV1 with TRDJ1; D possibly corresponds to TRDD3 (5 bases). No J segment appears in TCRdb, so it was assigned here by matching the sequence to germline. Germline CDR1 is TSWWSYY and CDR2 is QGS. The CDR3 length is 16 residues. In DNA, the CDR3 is TGTGCTCTTGGGGAACGGGGCTTCTCGGGGACCGGTAAACTCATCTTT. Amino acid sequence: CALGERGFSGTGKLIF.

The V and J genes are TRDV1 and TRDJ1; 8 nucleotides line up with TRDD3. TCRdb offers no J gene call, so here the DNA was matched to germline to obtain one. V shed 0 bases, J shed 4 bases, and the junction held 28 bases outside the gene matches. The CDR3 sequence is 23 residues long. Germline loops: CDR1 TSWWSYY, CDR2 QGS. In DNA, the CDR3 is TGTGCTCTTGGGGAACTAAAGGCTTCCCACACCTGCAAAGGCTGGGGGACATACGATAAACTCATCTTT. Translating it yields CALGELKASHTCKGWGTYDKLIF.

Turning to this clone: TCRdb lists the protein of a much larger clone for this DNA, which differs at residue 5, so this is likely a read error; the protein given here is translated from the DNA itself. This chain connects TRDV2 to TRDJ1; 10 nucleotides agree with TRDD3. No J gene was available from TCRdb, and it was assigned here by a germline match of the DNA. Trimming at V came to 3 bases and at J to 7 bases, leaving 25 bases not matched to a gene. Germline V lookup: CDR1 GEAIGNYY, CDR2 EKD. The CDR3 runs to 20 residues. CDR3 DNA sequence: TGTGCCTGTGACGCCGTTCGGGGTCGTCAATTACTGGGGGATGCAAGTAAACTCATCTTT. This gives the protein CACDAVRGRQLLGDASKLIF.

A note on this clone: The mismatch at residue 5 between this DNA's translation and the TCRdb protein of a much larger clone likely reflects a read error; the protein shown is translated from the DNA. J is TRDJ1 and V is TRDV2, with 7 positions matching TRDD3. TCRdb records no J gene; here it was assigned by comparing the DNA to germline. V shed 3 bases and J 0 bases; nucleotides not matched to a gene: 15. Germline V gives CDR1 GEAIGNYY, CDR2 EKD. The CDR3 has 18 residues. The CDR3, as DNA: TGTGCCTGTGACCCTTTGGGGGACGTAACTCTGTACACCGATAAACTCATCTTT. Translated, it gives CACDPLGDVTLYTDKLIF.

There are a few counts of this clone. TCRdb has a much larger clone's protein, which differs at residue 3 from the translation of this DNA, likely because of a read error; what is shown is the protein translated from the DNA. CDR3 coding DNA: TGTGCCTATGACCCTATCGGAATGTACACCGATAAACTCATCTTT. Translating gives CAYDPIGMYTDKLIF. The chain combines TRDV2 with TRDJ1, with D unresolved. Matching the DNA to germline supplied the J gene, which TCRdb does not give. The germline V gene has CDR1 GEAIGNYY and CDR2 EKD. The CDR3 has 15 residues.

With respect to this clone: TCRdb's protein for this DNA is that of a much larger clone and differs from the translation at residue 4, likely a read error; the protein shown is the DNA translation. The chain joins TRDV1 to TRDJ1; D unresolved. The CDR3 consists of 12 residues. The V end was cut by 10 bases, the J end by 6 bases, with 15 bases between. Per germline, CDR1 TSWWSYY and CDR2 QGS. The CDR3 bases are TGTGCTCATAGGGAACCACAGAATAAACTCATCTTT. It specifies CAHREPQNKLIF.

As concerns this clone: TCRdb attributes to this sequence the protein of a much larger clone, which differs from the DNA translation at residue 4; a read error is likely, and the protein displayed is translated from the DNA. CDR3 sequence (DNA): TGTGCCTGTTACACAGTGGGGGATAGCCTACCCAGACCCCTGATCTTT. It encodes CACYTVGDSLPRPLIF. This chain links TRDV2 with TRDJ4; 9 bases map to TRDD3. The CDR3 is 16 amino acids. Germline assignment: CDR1 GEAIGNYY and CDR2 EKD.

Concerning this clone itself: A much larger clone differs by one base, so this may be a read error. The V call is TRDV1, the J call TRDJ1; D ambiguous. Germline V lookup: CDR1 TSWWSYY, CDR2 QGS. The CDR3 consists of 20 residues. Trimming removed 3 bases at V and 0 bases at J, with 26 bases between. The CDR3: CALGDLDAVTYRSYTDKLIF. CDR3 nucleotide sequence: TGTGCTCTTGGGGATCTAGATGCCGTTACTTATAGGAGTTACACCGATAAACTCATCTTT.

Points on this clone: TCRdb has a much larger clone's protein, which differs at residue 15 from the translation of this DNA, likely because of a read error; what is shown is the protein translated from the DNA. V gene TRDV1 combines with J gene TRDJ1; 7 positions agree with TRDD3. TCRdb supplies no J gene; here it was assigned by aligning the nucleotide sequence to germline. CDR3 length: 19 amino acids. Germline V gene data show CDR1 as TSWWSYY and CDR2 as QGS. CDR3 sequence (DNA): TGTGCCCTTGGGGGACGTATAAACCGCTCGTGTAGGGACACCGGTAAACTCATCTTT. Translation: CALGGRINRSCRDTGKLIF.

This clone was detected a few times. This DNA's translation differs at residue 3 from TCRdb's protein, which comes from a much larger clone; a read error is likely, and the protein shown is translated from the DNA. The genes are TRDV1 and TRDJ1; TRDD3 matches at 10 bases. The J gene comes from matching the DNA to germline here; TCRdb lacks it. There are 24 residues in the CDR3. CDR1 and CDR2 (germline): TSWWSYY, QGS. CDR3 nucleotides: TGTGCTCCTGGGTCAACGACCTGCGTCTCCTTACTGGGGGATCGATCCGACCCCACCGATAAACTCATCTTT. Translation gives CAPGSTTCVSLLGDRSDPTDKLIF.

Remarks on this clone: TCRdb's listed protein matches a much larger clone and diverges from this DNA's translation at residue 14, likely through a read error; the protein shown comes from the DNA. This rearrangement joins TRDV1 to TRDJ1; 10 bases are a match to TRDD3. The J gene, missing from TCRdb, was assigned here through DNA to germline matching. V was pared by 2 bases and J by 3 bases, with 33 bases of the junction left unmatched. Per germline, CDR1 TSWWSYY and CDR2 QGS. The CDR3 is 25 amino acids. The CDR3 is CALGESASSTYWGMHTIWYADKLIF. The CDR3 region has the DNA TGTGCTCTTGGGGAATCCGCTTCCTCTACTTACTGGGGGATGCACACCATTTGGTACGCCGATAAACTCATCTTT.

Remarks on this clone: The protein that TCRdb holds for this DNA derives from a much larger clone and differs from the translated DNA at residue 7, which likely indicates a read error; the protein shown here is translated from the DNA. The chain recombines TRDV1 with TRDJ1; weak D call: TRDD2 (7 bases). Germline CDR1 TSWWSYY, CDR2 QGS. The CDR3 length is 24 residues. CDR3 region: CALGELCFLLPRRFLGRNTDKLIF. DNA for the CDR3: TGTGCTCTTGGAGAACTCTGTTTCTTACTTCCTAGACGATTCCTGGGGCGAAACACCGATAAACTCATCTTT.

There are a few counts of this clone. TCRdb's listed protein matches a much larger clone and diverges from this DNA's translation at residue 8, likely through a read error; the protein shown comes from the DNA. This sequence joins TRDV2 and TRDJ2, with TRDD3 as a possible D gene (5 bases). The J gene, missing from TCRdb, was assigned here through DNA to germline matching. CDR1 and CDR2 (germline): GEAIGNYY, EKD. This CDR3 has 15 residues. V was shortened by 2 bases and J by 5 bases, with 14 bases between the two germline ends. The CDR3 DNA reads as TGTGCCTGTGACAACGTGGGGACTGGTACAGCACAACTCTTCTTT. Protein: CACDNVGTGTAQLFF.

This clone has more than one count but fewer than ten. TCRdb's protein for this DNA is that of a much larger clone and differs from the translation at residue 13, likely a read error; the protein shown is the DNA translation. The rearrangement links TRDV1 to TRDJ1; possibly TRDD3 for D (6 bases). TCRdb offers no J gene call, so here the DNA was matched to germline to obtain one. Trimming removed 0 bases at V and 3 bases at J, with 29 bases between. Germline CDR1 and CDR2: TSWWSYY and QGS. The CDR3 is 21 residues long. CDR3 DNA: TGTGCTCTTGGGGAACTACGTTCGGGTCTATACTGGGAGATGGGCCCCGATAAACTCATCTTT. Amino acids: CALGELRSGLYWEMGPDKLIF.

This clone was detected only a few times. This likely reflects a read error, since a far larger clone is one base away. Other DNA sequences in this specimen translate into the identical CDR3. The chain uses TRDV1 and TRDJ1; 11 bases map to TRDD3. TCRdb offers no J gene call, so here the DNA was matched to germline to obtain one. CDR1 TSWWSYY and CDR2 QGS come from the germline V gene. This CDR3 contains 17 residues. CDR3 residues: CALGGRLGDSYSDKLIF. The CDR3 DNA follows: TGTGCCCTTGGGGGGCGACTGGGGGATAGTTACTCCGATAAACTCATCTTT.

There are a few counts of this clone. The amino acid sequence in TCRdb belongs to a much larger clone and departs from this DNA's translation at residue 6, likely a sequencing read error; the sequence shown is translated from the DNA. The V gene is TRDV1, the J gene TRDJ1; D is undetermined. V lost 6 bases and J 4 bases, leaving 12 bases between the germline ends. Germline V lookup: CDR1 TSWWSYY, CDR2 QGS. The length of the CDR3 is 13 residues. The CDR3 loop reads CALGRRMVDKLIF. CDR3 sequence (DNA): TGTGCTCTTGGTAGGAGGATGGTCGATAAACTCATCTTT.

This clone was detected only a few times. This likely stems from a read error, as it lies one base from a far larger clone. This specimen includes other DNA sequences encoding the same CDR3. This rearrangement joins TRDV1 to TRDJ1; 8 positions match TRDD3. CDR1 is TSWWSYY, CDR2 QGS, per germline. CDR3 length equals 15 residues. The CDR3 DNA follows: TGTGCTCTTGGGTTTTACTGGGGATACAGCGATAAACTCATTTTT. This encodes CALGFYWGYSDKLIF.

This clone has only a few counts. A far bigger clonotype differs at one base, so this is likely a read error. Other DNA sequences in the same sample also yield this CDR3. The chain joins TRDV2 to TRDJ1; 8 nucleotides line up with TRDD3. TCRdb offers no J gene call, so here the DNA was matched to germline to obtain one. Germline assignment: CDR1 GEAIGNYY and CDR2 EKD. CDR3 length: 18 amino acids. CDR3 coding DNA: TGCGCCTGTGACACCCTTTCGGACTGGGGGGAAAGCCCCGATAAACTCATCTTT. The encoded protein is CACDTLSDWGESPDKLIF.

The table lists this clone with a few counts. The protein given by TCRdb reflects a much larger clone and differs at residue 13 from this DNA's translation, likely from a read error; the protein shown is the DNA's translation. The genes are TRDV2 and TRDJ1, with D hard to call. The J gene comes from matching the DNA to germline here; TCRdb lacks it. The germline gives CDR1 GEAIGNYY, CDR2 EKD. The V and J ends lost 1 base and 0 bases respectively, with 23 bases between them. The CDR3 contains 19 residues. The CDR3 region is CACDTSGPRRSLHTDKLIF. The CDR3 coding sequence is TGTGCCTGTGACACGTCTGGTCCCCGGCGGTCCTTACACACCGATAAACTCATCTTT.

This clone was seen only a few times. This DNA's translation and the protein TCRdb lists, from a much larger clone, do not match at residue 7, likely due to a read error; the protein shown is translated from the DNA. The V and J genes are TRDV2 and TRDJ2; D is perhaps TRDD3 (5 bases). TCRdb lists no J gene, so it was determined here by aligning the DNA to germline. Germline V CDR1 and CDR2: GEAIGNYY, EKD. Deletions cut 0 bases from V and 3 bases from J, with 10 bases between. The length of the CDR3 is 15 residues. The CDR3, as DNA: TGTGCCTGTGACACCGGGTATACGGTGACAGCACAACTCTTCTTT. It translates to CACDTGYTVTAQLFF.

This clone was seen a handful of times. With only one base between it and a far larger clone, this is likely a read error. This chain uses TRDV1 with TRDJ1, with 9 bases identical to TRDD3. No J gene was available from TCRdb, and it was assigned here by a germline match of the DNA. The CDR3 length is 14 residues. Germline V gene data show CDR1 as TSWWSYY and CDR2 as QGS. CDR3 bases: TGTGCTCTCGGGGAAGGGGTGGGGGATATTCCACTCATCTTT. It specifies CALGEGVGDIPLIF.

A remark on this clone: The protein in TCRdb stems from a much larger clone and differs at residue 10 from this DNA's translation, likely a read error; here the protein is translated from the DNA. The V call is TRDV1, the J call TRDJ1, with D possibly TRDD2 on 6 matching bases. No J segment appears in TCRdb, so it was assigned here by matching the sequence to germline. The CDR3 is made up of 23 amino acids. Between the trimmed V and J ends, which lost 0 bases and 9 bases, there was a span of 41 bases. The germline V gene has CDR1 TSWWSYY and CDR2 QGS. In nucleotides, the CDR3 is TGTGCTCTTGGGGAACTTGGCCGCCGGGAGTCCTACGGAGCGGTGGACGGGCGGGGAGAACTCATCTTT. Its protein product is CALGELGRRESYGAVDGRGELIF.

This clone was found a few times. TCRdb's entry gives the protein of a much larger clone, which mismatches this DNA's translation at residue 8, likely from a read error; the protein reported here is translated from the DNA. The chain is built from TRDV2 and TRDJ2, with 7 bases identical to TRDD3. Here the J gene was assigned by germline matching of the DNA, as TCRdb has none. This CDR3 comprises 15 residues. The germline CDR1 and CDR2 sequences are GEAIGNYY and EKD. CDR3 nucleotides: TGTGCCTGTGACACCCTGGGGGGTCCGACAGCGCAACTCTTCTTT. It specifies CACDTLGGPTAQLFF.

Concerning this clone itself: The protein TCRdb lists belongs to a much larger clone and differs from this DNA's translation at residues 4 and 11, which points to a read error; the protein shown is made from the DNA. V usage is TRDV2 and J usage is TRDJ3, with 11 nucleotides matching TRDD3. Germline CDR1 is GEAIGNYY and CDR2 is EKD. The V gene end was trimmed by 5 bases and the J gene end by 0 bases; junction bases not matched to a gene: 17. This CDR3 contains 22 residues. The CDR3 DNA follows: TGTGCCTGTGGCCCCCCGGACTGGGGGATAAGCGTGGGCTCCTGGGACACCCGACAGATGTTTTTC. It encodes CACGPPDWGISVGSWDTRQMFF.